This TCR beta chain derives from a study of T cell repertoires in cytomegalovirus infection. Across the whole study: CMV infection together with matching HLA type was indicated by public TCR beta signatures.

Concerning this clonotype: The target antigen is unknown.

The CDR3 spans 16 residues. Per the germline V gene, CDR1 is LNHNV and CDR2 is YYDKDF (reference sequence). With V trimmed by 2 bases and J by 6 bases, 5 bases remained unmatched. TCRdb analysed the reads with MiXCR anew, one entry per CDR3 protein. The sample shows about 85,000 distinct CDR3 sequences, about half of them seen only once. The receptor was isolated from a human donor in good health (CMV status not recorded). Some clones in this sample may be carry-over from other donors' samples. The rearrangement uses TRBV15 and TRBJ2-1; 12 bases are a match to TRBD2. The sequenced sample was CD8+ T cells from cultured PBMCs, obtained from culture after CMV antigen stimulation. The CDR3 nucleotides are TGTGCCACCAGCAGAAAGACTAGCGGGAGCTTCAATGAGCAGTTCTTC. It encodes CATSRKTSGSFNEQFF.